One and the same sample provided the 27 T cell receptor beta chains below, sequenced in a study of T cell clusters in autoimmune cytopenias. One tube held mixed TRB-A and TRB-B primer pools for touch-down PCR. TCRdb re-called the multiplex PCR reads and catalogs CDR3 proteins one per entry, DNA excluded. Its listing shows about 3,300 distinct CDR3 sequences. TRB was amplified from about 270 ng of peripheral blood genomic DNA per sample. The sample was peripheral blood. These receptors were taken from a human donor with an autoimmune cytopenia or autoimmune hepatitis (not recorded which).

CDR3: CASSFRKRTGWGTDTQYF. This chain connects TRBV11-2 to TRBJ2-3; the TCRdb call, TRBD2, lacks DNA for checking. Germline values: CDR1 SGHAT, CDR2 FQNNGV. The CDR3 covers 18 residues. Variable domain in full (rest from reference TRBV11-2 and TRBJ2-3): EAGVAQSPRYKIIEKRQSVAFWCNPISGHATLYWYQQILGQGPKLLIQFQNNGVVDDSQLPKDRFSAERLKGVDSTLKIQPAKLEDSAVYLCASSFRKRTGWGTDTQYFGPGTRLTVL.

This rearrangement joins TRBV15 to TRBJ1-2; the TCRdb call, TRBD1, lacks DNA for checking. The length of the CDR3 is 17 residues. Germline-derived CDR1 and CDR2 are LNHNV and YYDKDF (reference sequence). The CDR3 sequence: CATSREQTGSSNYGYTF.

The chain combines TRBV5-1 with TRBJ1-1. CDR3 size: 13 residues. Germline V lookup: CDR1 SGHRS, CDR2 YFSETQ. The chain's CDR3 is CASSLGSNTEAFF.

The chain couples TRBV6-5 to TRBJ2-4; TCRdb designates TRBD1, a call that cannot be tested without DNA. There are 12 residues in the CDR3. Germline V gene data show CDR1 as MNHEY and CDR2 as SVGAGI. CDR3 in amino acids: CASGTRGNIQYF.

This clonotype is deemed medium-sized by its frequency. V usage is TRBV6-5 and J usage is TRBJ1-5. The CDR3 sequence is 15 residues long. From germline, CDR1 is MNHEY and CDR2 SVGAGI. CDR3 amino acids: CASSYSNRGDQPQHF.

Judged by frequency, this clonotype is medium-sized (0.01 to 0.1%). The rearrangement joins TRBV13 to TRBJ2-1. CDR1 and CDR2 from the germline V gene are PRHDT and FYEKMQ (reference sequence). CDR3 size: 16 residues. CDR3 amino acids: CASSLGLTERLDEQFF.

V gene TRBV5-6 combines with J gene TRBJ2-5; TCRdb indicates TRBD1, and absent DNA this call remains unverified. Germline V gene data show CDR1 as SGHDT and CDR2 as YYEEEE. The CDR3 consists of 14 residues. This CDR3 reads CASSPPRDRETQYF.

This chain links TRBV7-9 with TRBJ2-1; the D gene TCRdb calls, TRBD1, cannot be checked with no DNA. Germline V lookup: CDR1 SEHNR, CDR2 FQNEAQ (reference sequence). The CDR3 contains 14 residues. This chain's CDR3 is CASNHRGLPHEQFF.

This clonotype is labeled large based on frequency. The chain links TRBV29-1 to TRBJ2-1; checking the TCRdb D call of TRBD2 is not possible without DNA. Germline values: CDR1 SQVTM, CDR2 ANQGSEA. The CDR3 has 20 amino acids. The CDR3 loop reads CSATALSGTSGGQRYNEQFF.

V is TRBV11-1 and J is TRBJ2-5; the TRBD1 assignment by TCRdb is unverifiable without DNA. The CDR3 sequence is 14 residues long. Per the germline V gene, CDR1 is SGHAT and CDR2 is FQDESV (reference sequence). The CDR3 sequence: CASSRDRSLETQYF. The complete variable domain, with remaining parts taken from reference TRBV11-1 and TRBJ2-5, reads EAEVAQSPRYKITEKSQAVAFWCDPISGHATLYWYRQILGQGPELLVQFQDESVVDDSQLPKDRFSAERLKGVDSTLKIQPAELGDSAMYLCASSRDRSLETQYFGPGTRLLVL.

The CDR3 is CASGTGTSGIHEQYF. V and J are TRBV6-5 and TRBJ2-7; there is no DNA to check the TCRdb D call of TRBD2. CDR3 size: 15 residues. Germline CDR1 is MNHEY and CDR2 is SVGAGI.

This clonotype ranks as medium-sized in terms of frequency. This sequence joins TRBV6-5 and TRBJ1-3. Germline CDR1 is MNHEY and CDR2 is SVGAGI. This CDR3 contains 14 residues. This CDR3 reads CASSYGQTGNTIYF.

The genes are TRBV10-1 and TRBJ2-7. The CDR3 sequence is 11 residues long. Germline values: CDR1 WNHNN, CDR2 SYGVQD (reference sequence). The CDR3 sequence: CASSDSGEQYF.

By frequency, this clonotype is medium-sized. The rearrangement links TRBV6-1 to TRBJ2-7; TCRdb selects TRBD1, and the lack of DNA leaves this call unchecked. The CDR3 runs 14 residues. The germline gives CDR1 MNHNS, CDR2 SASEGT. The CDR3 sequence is CASSEWTGGHEQYF.

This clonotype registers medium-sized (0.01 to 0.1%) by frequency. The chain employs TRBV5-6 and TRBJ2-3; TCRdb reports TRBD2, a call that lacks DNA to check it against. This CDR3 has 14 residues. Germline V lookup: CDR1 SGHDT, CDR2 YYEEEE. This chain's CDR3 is CASSPEGGSDTQYF. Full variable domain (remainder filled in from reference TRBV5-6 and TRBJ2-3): DAGVTQSPTHLIKTRGQQVTLRCSPKSGHDTVSWYQQALGQGPQFIFQYYEEEERQRGNFPDRFSGHQFPNYSSELNVNALLLGDSALYLCASSPEGGSDTQYFGPGTRLTVL.

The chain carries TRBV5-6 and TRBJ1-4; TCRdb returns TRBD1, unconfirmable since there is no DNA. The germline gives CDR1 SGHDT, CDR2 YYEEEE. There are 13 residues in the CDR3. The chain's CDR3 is CASSSPPDEKLFF.

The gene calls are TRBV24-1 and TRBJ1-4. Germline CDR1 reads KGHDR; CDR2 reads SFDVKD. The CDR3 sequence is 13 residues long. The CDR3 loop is CATSGATNEKLFF.

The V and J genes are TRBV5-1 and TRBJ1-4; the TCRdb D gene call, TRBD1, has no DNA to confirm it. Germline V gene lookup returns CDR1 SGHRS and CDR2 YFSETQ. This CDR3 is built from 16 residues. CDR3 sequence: CASRPDSALGHEKLFF.

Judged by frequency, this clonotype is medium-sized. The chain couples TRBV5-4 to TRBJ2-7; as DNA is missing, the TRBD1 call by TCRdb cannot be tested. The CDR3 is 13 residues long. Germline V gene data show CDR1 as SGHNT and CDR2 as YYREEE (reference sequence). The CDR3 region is CASSLGEGHEQYF.

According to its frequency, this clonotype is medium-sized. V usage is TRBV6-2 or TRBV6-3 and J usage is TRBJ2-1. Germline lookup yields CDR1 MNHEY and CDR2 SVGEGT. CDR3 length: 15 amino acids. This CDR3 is CASSSLGEVYNEQFF.

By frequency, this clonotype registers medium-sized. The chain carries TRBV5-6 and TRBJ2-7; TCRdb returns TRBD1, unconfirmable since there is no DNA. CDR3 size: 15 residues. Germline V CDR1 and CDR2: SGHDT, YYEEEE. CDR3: CASSPTNREAYEQYF.

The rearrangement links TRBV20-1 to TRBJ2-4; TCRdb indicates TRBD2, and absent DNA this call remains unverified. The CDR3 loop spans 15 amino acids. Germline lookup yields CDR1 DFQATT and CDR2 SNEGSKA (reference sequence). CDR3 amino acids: CSARPLAGDQNIQYF.

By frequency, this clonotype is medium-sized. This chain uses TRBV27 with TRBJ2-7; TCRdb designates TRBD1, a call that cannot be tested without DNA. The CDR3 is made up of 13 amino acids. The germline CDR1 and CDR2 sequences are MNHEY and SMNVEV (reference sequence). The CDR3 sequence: CASSDRGVYEQYF.

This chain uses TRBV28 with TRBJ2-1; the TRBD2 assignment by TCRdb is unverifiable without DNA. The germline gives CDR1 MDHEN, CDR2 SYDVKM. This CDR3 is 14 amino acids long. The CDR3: CASSPTSIANEQFF.

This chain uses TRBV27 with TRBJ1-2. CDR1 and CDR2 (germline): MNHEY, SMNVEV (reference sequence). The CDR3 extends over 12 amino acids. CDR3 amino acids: CASRARGGTVTF.

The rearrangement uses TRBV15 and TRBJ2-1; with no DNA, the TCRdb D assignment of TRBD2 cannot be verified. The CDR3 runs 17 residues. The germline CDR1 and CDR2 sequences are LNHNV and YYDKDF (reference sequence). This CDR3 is CATSRTVSRLSYNEQFF.

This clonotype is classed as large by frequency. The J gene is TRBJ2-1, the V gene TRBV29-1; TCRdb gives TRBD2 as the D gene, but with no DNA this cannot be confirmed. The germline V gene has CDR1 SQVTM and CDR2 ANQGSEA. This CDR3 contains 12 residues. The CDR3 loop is CSVEPLANEQFF.